This TCR beta chain came from a study of blood T cell repertoires in COVID-19 (TCRdb year 2020). In the study overall: Collaborator samples came from the United States, Italy and Spain and covered acute and convalescent phases of COVID-19. The material from the prospective study consisted of cDNA or gDNA derived from T cells, B-cell-depleted T cells, or PBMCs. Nearly every sample came with metadata listing a de-identified subject ID, COVID-19 status, age in years and sex. The repertoires were made available in a free public database intended to serve as a resource for research on the immune response to SARS-CoV-2. HLA class I and class II types, where available, came from metadata supplied by the sample provider rather than from assay-based typing. The samples were drawn from two sources: the first 160 participants of the ongoing ImmuneRACE study, and approximately 1,300 subjects contributed by 6 global collaborators. Deeply sampled blood TCRbeta repertoires from subjects exposed to, actively infected with, or recovered from COVID-19 were included in the dataset. On the study overall, not on this receptor specifically: Clinical and demographic metadata were provided uncurated, with the amount varying by source and participant.

TCRbeta CDR3 regions were amplified from genomic DNA using the immunoSEQ Assay, a bias-controlled multiplex PCR. The authors' analysis ran thus. The number of nucleated cells in each sample was estimated by amplification of reference gene primers within the assay. To quantify the absolute abundance of each unique TCRbeta CDR3 rearrangement, sequence reads were collapsed and filtered. For each sample, productive Simpson clonality was calculated as the square root of Simpson's diversity index over productive rearrangements. TCRdb took over this immuneACCESS table, retaining in-frame rearrangements with V and J assigned. Such tables are incomplete; in checked studies, under half of the missing clones stem from an unresolved V gene, and the remainder is unexplained. The DNA gave D and trimming, while V, J and clone size come from that table. Here the sample has approximately 100,000 clones; 69% occur a single time. The ten largest clones capture about 6% of the sample.

With respect to this clone: Its antigen is still unknown. Base-call qualities are not available, and no considerably larger clone is one nucleotide away.

The CDR3 measures 15 amino acids from cysteine to phenylalanine. Only CDR3 DNA remains: 45 bases, in frame from the first base. V drops 2 bases and J drops 4 bases, leaving 12 bases in between. From a lookup of the germline V gene, CDR1 and CDR2 are MNHEY and SVGEGT. Each collaborating institution followed its own protocols to collect whole blood in K2EDTA tubes. For TCRbeta analysis, collaborators shipped samples as frozen whole blood, isolated PBMCs, or DNA extracted from either of those sample types. The receptor was isolated from a man older than 75 with acute or convalescent COVID-19. This receptor chain uses TRBV6-2 or TRBV6-3 and TRBJ1-5; matching of 5 bases hints at TRBD1 as the D gene. Sequenced input: peripheral blood. Here is the DNA: TGTGCCAGCAGTTACGGCAGGGCTGGGAATCAGCCCCAGCATTTT. This is translated as CASSYGRAGNQPQHF.